This T cell receptor beta chain was captured in a study of cytomegalovirus exposure and HLA in healthy donors. CDR1 and CDR2 (germline): MNHEY, SVGAGI. Trimming took 0 bases from V and 8 from J; bases not matched to a gene: 7. This CDR3 spans 16 amino acids. The study ran its PCR with 60 Vbeta and 13 Jbeta primers. Sequenced by immunoSEQ multiplex PCR; TCRdb stores in-frame clones only, minus some. The sample yields about 180,000 clones, 79% seen once. Material: PBMCs. The sequence was obtained from a woman aged 40 to 49 in good health and CMV-seronegative. This chain uses TRBV6-5 with TRBJ1-4; 9 bases agree with TRBD1. The CDR3 here is CASSYSPGTGYEKLFF. The CDR3 region has the DNA TGTGCCAGCAGTTACTCCCCGGGGACAGGGTACGAAAAACTGTTTTTT.